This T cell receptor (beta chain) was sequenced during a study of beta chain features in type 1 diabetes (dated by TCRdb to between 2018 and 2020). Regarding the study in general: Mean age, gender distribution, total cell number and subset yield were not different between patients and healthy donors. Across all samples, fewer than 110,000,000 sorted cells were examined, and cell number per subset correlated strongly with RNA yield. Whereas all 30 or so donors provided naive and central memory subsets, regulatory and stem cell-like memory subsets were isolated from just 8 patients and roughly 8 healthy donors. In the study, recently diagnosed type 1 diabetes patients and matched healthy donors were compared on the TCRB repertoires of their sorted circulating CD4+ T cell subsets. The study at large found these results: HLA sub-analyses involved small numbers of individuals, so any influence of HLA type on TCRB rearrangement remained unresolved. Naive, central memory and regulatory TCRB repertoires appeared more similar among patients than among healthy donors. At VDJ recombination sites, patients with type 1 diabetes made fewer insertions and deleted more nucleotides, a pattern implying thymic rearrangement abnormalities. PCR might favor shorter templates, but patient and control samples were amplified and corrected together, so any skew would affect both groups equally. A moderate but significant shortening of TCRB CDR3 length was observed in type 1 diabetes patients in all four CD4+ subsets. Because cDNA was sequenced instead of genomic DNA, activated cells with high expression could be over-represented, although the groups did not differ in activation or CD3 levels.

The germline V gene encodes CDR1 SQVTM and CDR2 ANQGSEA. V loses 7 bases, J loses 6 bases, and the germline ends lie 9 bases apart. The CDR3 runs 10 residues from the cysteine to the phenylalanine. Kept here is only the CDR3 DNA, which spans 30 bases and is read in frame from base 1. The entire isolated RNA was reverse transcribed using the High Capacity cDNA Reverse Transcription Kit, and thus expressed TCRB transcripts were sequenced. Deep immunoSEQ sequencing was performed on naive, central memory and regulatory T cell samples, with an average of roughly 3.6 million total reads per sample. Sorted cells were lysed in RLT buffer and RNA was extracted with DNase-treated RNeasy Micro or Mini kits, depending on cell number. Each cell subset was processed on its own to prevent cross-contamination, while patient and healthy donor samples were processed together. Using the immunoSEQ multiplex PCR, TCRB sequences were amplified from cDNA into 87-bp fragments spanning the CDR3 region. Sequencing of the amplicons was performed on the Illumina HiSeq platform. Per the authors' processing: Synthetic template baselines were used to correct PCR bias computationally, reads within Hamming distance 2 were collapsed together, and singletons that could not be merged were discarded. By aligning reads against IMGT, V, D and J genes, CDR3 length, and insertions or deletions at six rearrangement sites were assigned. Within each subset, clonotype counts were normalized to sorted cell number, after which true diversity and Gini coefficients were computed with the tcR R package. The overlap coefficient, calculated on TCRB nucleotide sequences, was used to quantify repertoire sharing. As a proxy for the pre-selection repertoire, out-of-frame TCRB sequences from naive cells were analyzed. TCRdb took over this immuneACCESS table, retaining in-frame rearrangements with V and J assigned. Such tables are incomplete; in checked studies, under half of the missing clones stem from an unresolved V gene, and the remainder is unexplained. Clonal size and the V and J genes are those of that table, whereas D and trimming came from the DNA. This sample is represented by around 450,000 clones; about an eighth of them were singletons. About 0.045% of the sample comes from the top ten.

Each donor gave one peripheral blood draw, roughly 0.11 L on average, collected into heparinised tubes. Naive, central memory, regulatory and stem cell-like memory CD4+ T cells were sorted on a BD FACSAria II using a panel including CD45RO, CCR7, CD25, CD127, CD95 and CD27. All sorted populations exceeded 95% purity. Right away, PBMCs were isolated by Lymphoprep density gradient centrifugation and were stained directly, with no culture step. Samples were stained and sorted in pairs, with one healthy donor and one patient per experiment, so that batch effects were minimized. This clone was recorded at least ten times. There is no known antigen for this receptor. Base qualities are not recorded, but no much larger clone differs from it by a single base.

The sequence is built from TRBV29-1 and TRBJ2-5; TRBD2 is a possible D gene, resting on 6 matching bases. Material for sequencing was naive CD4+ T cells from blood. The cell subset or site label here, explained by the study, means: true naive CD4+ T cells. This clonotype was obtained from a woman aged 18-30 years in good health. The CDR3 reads CSAAGQTQYF. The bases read TGCAGCGCGGCGGGGCAGACCCAGTACTTC.